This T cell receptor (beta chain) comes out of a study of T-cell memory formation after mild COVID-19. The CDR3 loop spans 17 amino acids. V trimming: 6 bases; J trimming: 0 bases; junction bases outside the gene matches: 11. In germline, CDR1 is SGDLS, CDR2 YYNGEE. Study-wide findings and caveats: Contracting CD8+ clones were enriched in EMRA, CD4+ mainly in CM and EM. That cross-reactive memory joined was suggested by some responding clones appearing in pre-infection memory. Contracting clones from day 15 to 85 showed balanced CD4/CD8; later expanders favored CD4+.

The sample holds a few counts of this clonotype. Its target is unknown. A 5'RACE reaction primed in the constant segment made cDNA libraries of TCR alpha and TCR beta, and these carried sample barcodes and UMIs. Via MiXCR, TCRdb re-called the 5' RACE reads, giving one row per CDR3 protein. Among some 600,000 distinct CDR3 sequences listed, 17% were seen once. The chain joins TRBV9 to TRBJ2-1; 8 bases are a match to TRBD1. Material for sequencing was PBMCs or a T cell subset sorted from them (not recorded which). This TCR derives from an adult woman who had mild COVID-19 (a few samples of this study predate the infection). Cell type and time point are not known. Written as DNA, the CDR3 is TGTGCCAGCACCGGAGGACAGGGCTTAAGCTCCTACAATGAGCAGTTCTTC. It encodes CASTGGQGLSSYNEQFF.